This T cell receptor (beta chain) is drawn from a study of Ad26.COV2.S vaccination and SARS-CoV-2 variants. Study at large: The donor participated in the COV1001 trial, in its Ad26.COV2.S arm. Ad26.COV2.S shots went into the muscle once or twice, 56 days apart. Study results and limitations: After vaccination, substantial breadth of spike-specific CD8+ and CD4+ responses was reported. The study found higher spike-specific TCR breadth in vaccine than placebo recipients.

CDR1 and CDR2 (germline): MGHDK, SYGVNS. V lost 3 bases and J 7 bases, leaving 19 bases between the germline ends. This CDR3 contains 15 residues. Treatment reported: about 20 received Ad26.COV2.S at low or high dose, single or two shots; about five received placebo; per-sample allocation not given. Specimen acquisition occurred on day 63 following the initial vaccine or placebo injection. Here immunoSEQ multiplex PCR was the method, and the copy in TCRdb shows in-frame clones only, minus some. The sample lists about 350,000 clones; roughly 84% were seen once. Comments on this clone: The antigen is not known.

This sample comprised peripheral blood, obtained in a trial of Ad26.COV2.S vaccine versus placebo. The sequence was obtained from a person between 18 and 60 years old who received the Ad26.COV2.S COVID-19 vaccine or a placebo. V is TRBV25-1 and J is TRBJ2-7, with a possible D match to TRBD1 (5 bases). The CDR3 spells CASSDARMGLGEQYF. The CDR3 region has the DNA TGTGCCAGCAGTGATGCCAGGATGGGGCTAGGGGAGCAGTACTTC.